Listed here are 32 T cell receptor beta chains from one sample, sequenced in a study of beta chain features in type 1 diabetes. What was sequenced were expressed TCRB transcripts, since all of the isolated RNA had been reverse transcribed. This table comes from immunoSEQ multiplex PCR, and its TCRdb copy is limited to in-frame clones, with some not included. The sample yields hundreds of thousands of clones, about an eighth seen once. Study observations and caveats: Type 1 diabetes patients showed a moderate but significant shortening of TCRB CDR3s in all four CD4+ subsets.

Their antigens are not known. Specimen: naive CD4+ T cells from blood. The receptors here all came from a man aged 18 to 29 with type 1 diabetes.

The chain couples TRBV5-1 to TRBJ1-1; 7 nucleotides agree with TRBD1. The CDR3 sequence is 15 residues long. CDR1 SGHRS and CDR2 YFSETQ come from the germline V gene. The V gene end was trimmed by 4 bases and the J gene end by 6 bases; junction bases not matched to a gene: 12. The CDR3 nucleotides read TGCGCCAGCAGCCGTGGAACAGGGGAACTTGCTGAAGCTTTCTTT. Translation gives CASSRGTGELAEAFF.

This chain uses TRBV7-9 with TRBJ2-1, with D perhaps TRBD2 (6 bases). The V gene lost 8 bases and the J gene lost 4 bases, with 18 bases spanning the gap. The germline gives CDR1 SEHNR, CDR2 FQNEAQ (reference sequence). The CDR3 extends over 15 amino acids. In DNA form, the CDR3 reads TGTGCCAGCGCCGCGGGACTTCAGATTTACAATGAGCAGTTCTTC. Translated: CASAAGLQIYNEQFF.

The chain couples TRBV5-4 to TRBJ2-5; D call uncertain. Germline V gene lookup returns CDR1 SGHNT and CDR2 YYREEE (reference sequence). The CDR3 has 14 residues. Trimming took 3 bases from V and 5 from J, leaving 14 bases between them. The CDR3, as DNA: TGTGCCAGCAGCTGGCGGACCGGTGGGGAGACCCAGTACTTC. Translating it yields CASSWRTGGETQYF.

In this sample, this clone turned up a few times. The V and J genes are TRBV9 and TRBJ2-7; 7 bases map to TRBD1. Germline V gene lookup returns CDR1 SGDLS and CDR2 YYNGEE. The CDR3 is 13 residues long. The V segment lost 3 bases and the J segment 5 bases; nucleotides outside the gene matches: 5. CDR3 coding DNA: TGTGCCAGCAGCGCCCGACAGGGCCACGAGCAGTACTTC. Its translation is CASSARQGHEQYF.

This sequence joins TRBV7-2 and TRBJ2-3, with D unclear. The V end was cut by 6 bases, the J end by 7 bases, with 8 bases between. Germline CDR1 reads SGHTA; CDR2 reads FQGNSA. This CDR3 has 11 amino acids. The CDR3 DNA is TGTGCCAGCAGTCAGTTGAATACGCAGTATTTT. It yields the protein CASSQLNTQYF. The complete variable domain, with remaining parts taken from reference TRBV7-2 and TRBJ2-3, reads GAGVSQSPSNKVTEKGKDVELRCDPISGHTALYWYRQSLGQGLEFLIYFQGNSAPDKSGLPSDRFSAERTGGSVSTLTIQRTQQEDSAVYLCASSQLNTQYFGPGTRLTVL.

The chain links TRBV6-1 to TRBJ1-5; D unresolved. The CDR3 runs 14 residues. V was shortened by 6 bases and J by 0 bases, with 9 bases between the two germline ends. Looked up from germline, CDR1 is MNHNS and CDR2 is SASEGT. This CDR3 is CASRAEISNQPQHF. The CDR3 DNA sequence: TGTGCCAGCAGAGCGGAAATTAGCAATCAGCCCCAGCATTTT.

This clone was observed a few times. The chain joins TRBV10-3 to TRBJ2-1; D remains unclear. The CDR3 spans 11 residues. Trimming took 7 bases from V and 5 from J, leaving 6 bases between them. Looked up from germline, CDR1 is ENHRY and CDR2 is SYGVKD. The DNA of the CDR3 is TGTGCCATCAAGAGAGACAATGAGCAGTTCTTC. Translated, it gives CAIKRDNEQFF.

This clone has only a few counts. The V gene is TRBV29-1, the J gene TRBJ1-2; D unclear. Germline V gives CDR1 SQVTM, CDR2 ANQGSEA. This CDR3 has 13 amino acids. V was pared by 4 bases and J by 5 bases, with 14 bases between. The CDR3 DNA reads TGCAGCGTTGGCAGTCAAGTTTTATATGGCTACACCTTC. This sequence encodes CSVGSQVLYGYTF.

This clone showed up just a few times. The chain combines TRBV30 with TRBJ1-2, with a tentative D call TRBD1 (5 bases). The CDR3 consists of 16 residues. The V and J ends lost 1 base and 1 base respectively, with 16 bases between them. Germline values: CDR1 GTSNPN, CDR2 SVGIG (reference sequence). For the CDR3, the DNA is TGTGCCTGGAGTGGCTCCGCAGGGCTGTATAACTATGGCTACACCTTC. This sequence encodes CAWSGSAGLYNYGYTF.

This chain connects TRBV28 to TRBJ2-5; D might be TRBD1 (6 bases). Trimming took 5 bases from V and 5 from J, leaving 6 bases between them. CDR1 and CDR2 (germline): MDHEN, SYDVKM. The CDR3 is made up of 11 amino acids. CDR3 amino acids: CASSQGETQYF. CDR3 DNA sequence: TGTGCCAGCAGTCAGGGGGAGACCCAGTACTTC.

This clone was detected only a few times. The chain joins TRBV6-5 to TRBJ2-1, with 11 bases aligning to TRBD1. Germline assignment: CDR1 MNHEY and CDR2 SVGAGI. V lost 4 bases to trimming and J lost 2 bases; unmatched junction nucleotides: 4. This CDR3 is built from 16 residues. CDR3 region: CASSLGQGAPYNEQFF. The CDR3 nucleotides read TGTGCCAGCAGTTTAGGACAGGGGGCACCCTACAATGAGCAGTTCTTC.

The chain employs TRBV30 and TRBJ2-5, with D possibly matching TRBD2 (6 bases). The CDR3 is made up of 13 amino acids. Germline loops: CDR1 GTSNPN, CDR2 SVGIG (reference sequence). Trimming stripped 5 bases from V and 1 base from J, with 11 bases between. The CDR3 loop reads CAWGRGTQETQYF. As DNA, the CDR3 is TGTGCCTGGGGCCGGGGGACCCAAGAGACCCAGTACTTC. Variable domain in full (rest from reference TRBV30 and TRBJ2-5): SQTIHQWPATLVQPVGSPLSLECTVEGTSNPNLYWYRQAAGRGLQLLFYSVGIGQISSEVPQNLSASRPQDRQFILSSKKLLLSDSGFYLCAWGRGTQETQYFGPGTRLLVL.

The chain employs TRBV10-3 and TRBJ1-4; 7 bases line up with TRBD1. The CDR3 consists of 14 residues. Unmatched junction bases numbered 3, after V lost 3 bases and J lost 5 bases. Germline V lookup: CDR1 ENHRY, CDR2 SYGVKD. CDR3 DNA: TGTGCCATCAGTGAAGGGACAGTGAATGAAAAACTGTTTTTT. Translating gives CAISEGTVNEKLFF.

This rearrangement joins TRBV29-1 to TRBJ1-2, with 8 bases aligning to TRBD1. CDR1 is SQVTM, CDR2 ANQGSEA, per germline. This CDR3 has 14 amino acids. V lost 7 bases and J lost 4; bases outside the gene matches: 11. DNA of the CDR3: TGCAGCGCCCGAACGACAGGGGACCCCTATGGCTACACCTTC. Protein sequence: CSARTTGDPYGYTF.

The rearrangement uses TRBV6-5 and TRBJ2-5; the match to TRBD2 covers 8 bases. CDR3 length: 16 amino acids. Unmatched junction bases numbered 7, after V lost 0 bases and J lost 4 bases. Germline CDR1 is MNHEY and CDR2 is SVGAGI. Written as DNA, the CDR3 is TGTGCCAGCAGTTACTCGATCAGCGGGAGCTTAGAGACCCAGTACTTC. It yields the protein CASSYSISGSLETQYF.

This rearrangement joins TRBV4-2 to TRBJ2-7; 9 bases agree with TRBD1. V was clipped by 4 bases and J by 1 base; unmatched bases: 5. The CDR3 has 15 residues. From germline, CDR1 is LGHNA and CDR2 YNFKEQ. CDR3 region: CASSRGTGPSYEQYF. The DNA for the CDR3 is TGTGCCAGCAGCCGCGGGACAGGGCCATCCTACGAGCAGTACTTC.

The genes are TRBV7-6 and TRBJ2-3; D not resolved. The V end was cut by 2 bases, the J end by 5 bases, with 5 bases between. Per the germline V gene, CDR1 is SGHVS and CDR2 is FNYEAQ. The CDR3 contains 12 residues. The CDR3 DNA follows: TGTGCCAGCAGCTTAATGATAGATACGCAGTATTTT. Its translation: CASSLMIDTQYF.

This clone has only a few counts. Distinct nucleotide sequences in the sample also encode this CDR3. The rearrangement uses TRBV5-1 and TRBJ2-6, with D possibly matching TRBD1 (5 bases). Trimming took 4 bases from V and 4 from J, leaving 12 bases between them. The length of the CDR3 is 15 residues. The V gene's germline CDR1 is SGHRS and CDR2 YFSETQ. CDR3 DNA: TGCGCCAGCAGCCTGACAGAGTCCGGGGCCAACGTCCTGACTTTC. It yields the protein CASSLTESGANVLTF. The full variable domain, with the rest looked up from reference TRBV5-1 and TRBJ2-6, is KAGVTQTPRYLIKTRGQQVTLSCSPISGHRSVSWYQQTPGQGLQFLFEYFSETQRNKGNFPGRFSGRQFSNSRSEMNVSTLELGDSALYLCASSLTESGANVLTFGAGSRLTVL.

The sample holds a few counts of this clone. V usage is TRBV10-3 and J usage is TRBJ2-5; 11 nucleotides match TRBD2. Germline V lookup: CDR1 ENHRY, CDR2 SYGVKD. The CDR3 has 16 amino acids. Trimming took 6 bases from V and 2 from J; bases not matched to a gene: 8. This CDR3 reads CAIRRTSGSPQETQYF. The CDR3 region has the DNA TGTGCCATCAGGCGAACTAGCGGGAGCCCTCAAGAGACCCAGTACTTC.

The table lists this clone with a few counts. The V call is TRBV7-9, the J call TRBJ1-4; D is perhaps TRBD1 (5 bases). The CDR3 is made up of 14 amino acids. Germline CDR1 SEHNR, CDR2 FQNEAQ (reference sequence). V gave up 2 bases and J gave up 8 bases, with 12 bases separating them. The CDR3 DNA is TGTGCCAGCAGCTTACCGGGGGATCACGAAAAACTGTTTTTT. This sequence encodes CASSLPGDHEKLFF.

V gene TRBV5-4 combines with J gene TRBJ1-2; D not resolved. The V gene lost 4 bases and the J gene lost 5 bases, with 15 bases spanning the gap. Germline V CDR1 and CDR2: SGHNT, YYREEE (reference sequence). The CDR3 is made up of 14 amino acids. CDR3 nucleotide sequence: TGTGCCAGCAGCCCGAACCCAAAGGGATATGGCTACACCTTC. This codes for CASSPNPKGYGYTF.

This chain joins TRBV18 and TRBJ1-4; TRBD1 matches at 7 bases. This CDR3 comprises 13 residues. Germline values: CDR1 KGHSH, CDR2 LQKENI. With V trimmed by 4 bases and J by 6 bases, 2 bases remained unmatched. The CDR3 sequence: CASSRQGDEKLFF. The CDR3 nucleotides are TGTGCCAGCTCACGACAGGGTGATGAAAAACTGTTTTTT.

In its sample, this clone was seen a few times. The V and J genes are TRBV13 and TRBJ2-5, with D perhaps TRBD1 or TRBD2 (5 bases each). V gave up 3 bases and J gave up 4 bases, with 12 bases separating them. Germline V lookup: CDR1 PRHDT, CDR2 FYEKMQ (reference sequence). CDR3 length: 14 residues. The CDR3 nucleotides are TGTGCCAGCAGCTTGGGGGAGAGGGGAGAGACCCAGTACTTC. This encodes CASSLGERGETQYF.

This clone came up a few times. V usage is TRBV7-9 and J usage is TRBJ1-1, with no clear D. The germline V gene has CDR1 SEHNR and CDR2 FQNEAQ (reference sequence). The CDR3 has 14 residues. The V and J ends lost 2 bases and 3 bases respectively, with 10 bases between them. This CDR3 is CASSLSVMYTEAFF. The CDR3 bases are TGTGCCAGCAGCTTATCGGTGATGTACACTGAAGCTTTCTTT. Filled out from reference TRBV7-9 and TRBJ1-1, the complete variable domain reads DTGVSQNPRHKITKRGQNVTFRCDPISEHNRLYWYRQTLGQGPEFLTYFQNEAQLEKSRLLSDRFSAERPKGSFSTLEIQRTEQGDSAMYLCASSLSVMYTEAFFGQGTRLTVV.

A note on this clone: This specimen includes other DNA sequences encoding the same CDR3. The chain has TRBV20-1 and TRBJ2-7; D is undetermined. Trimming took off 6 bases at V and 3 bases at J, with 3 bases between the two ends. The CDR3 has 9 amino acids. Germline-derived CDR1 and CDR2 are DFQATT and SNEGSKA (reference sequence). This chain's CDR3 is CSAGYEQYF. CDR3 DNA: TGCAGTGCCGGCTACGAGCAGTACTTC.

This clone occurred a few times. The rearrangement uses TRBV7-9 and TRBJ1-2; possibly TRBD1 for D (5 bases). Trimming shortened V by 5 bases and J by 2 bases, and 15 bases separated the two germline ends. Germline loops: CDR1 SEHNR, CDR2 FQNEAQ (reference sequence). CDR3 length: 15 residues. In DNA, the CDR3 is TGTGCCAGCAGCCTCGGGACCCTGAGGAACTATGGCTACACCTTC. Protein product: CASSLGTLRNYGYTF.

The chain couples TRBV7-2 to TRBJ1-2; D is possibly TRBD1 (6 bases). This CDR3 spans 15 amino acids. Germline V gives CDR1 SGHTA, CDR2 FQGNSA. V lost 4 bases to trimming and J lost 7 bases, with 19 bases between them. CDR3 DNA sequence: TGTGCCAGCAGCTCGGACCGTCAGGGGCGCCGTGGCTACACCTTC. Translated: CASSSDRQGRRGYTF.

The V gene is TRBV27, the J gene TRBJ1-4, with 7 bases identical to TRBD1. The CDR3 runs 14 residues. The germline V gene has CDR1 MNHEY and CDR2 SMNVEV (reference sequence). The J segment lost 8 bases and the V segment lost 6 bases, leaving 9 bases of the junction unmatched. Here the CDR3 reads CASSSRQGREKLFF. As DNA, the CDR3 is TGTGCCAGCAGCTCTAGACAGGGACGGGAAAAACTGTTTTTT.

V and J are TRBV2 and TRBJ2-3; maybe TRBD1 (6 bases). This CDR3 region has 14 residues. The germline CDR1 and CDR2 sequences are SNHLY and FYNNEI. The germline V and J ends were trimmed by 4 bases and 1 base, with 9 bases remaining between them. CDR3 sequence reads: CASSGRTGTDTQYF. In DNA form, the CDR3 reads TGTGCCAGCAGTGGGAGGACAGGCACAGATACGCAGTATTTT.

This rearrangement joins TRBV25-1 to TRBJ1-2; the match to TRBD1 covers 9 bases. CDR1 is MGHDK, CDR2 SYGVNS, per germline. The CDR3 has 15 residues. Losses at the gene ends were 4 bases for V and 5 bases for J; bases not matched to a gene: 8. The CDR3 loop is CASSAGQGTWYGYTF. As DNA, the CDR3 is TGTGCCAGCAGTGCTGGACAGGGGACGTGGTATGGCTACACCTTC.

This clone showed up just a few times. The chain joins TRBV18 to TRBJ2-1; D gene ambiguous. The germline V and J ends were trimmed by 3 bases and 6 bases, with 12 bases remaining between them. The germline CDR1 and CDR2 sequences are KGHSH and LQKENI. The CDR3 contains 14 residues. The CDR3 loop reads CASSPGGRGNEQFF. The CDR3, as DNA: TGTGCCAGCTCACCGGGTGGGCGCGGCAATGAGCAGTTCTTC.

J is TRBJ1-1 and V is TRBV7-2; weak D call: TRBD1 (6 bases). The germline V gene encodes CDR1 SGHTA and CDR2 FQGNSA. The CDR3 sequence is 14 residues long. Trimming took 5 bases from V and 5 from J, leaving 15 bases between them. CDR3 sequence: CASSTQGGGTEAFF. CDR3 bases: TGTGCCAGCAGCACCCAGGGAGGGGGAACTGAAGCTTTCTTT.